The sample holds one count of the clone carrying this T cell receptor beta chain. The sample comes from a study of blood T cell repertoires in COVID-19. Profiling relied on immunoSEQ multiplex PCR, and the TCRdb table lists in-frame clones only, not all of them. The repertoire holds roughly 270,000 clones, with over 75% as singletons. The CDR3 runs to 14 residues. CDR1 and CDR2 from the germline V gene are LNHNV and YYDKDF (reference sequence). The V gene lost 0 bases and the J gene lost 6 bases, with 10 bases spanning the gap. V is TRBV15 and J is TRBJ2-3, with D unresolved. The sample was peripheral blood. The sequence was collected from a man aged 18-30 years with active or convalescent COVID-19. The CDR3 sequence is CATSRDLTLDTQYF. The CDR3 nucleotides are TGTGCCACCAGCAGAGATCTTACTTTGGATACGCAGTATTTT. Based on the CDR3 plus reference TRBV15 and TRBJ2-3, the full variable domain is DAMVIQNPRYQVTQFGKPVTLSCSQTLNHNVMYWYQQKSSQAPKLLFHYYDKDFNNEADTPDNFQSRRPNTSFCFLDIRSPGLGDTAMYLCATSRDLTLDTQYFGPGTRLTVL.